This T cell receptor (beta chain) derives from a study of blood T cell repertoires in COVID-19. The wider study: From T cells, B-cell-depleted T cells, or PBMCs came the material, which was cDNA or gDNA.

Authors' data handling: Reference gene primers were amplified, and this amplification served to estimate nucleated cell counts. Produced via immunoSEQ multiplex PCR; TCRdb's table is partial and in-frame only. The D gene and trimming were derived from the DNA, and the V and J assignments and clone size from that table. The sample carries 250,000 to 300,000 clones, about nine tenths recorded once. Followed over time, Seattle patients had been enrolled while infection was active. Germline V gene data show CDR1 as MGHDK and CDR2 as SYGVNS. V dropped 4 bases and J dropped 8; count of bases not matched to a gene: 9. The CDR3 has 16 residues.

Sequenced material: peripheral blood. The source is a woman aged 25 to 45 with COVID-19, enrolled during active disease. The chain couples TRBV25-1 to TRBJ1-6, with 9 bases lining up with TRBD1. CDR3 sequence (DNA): TGTGCCAGCAGTGTCGACAGGGGGAACTTCGATTCACCCCTCCACTTT. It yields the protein CASSVDRGNFDSPLHF.